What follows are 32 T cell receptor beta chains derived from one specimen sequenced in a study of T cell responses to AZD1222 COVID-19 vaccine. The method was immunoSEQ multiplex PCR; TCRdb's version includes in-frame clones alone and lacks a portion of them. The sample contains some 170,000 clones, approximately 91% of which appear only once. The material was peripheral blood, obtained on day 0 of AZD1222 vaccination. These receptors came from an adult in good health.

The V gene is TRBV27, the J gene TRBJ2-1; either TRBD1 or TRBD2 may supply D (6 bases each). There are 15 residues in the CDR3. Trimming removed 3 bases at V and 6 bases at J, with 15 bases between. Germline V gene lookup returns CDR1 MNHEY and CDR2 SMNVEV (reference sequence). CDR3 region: CASSFKGGRVNEQFF. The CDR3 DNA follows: TGTGCCAGCAGTTTTAAGGGGGGAAGGGTCAATGAGCAGTTCTTC.

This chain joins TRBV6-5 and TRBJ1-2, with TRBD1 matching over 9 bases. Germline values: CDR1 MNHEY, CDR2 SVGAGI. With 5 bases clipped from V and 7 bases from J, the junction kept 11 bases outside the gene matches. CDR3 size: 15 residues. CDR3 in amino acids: CASSLTGTGRVGYTF. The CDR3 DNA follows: TGTGCCAGCAGTCTAACCGGGACAGGGAGGGTTGGCTACACCTTC.

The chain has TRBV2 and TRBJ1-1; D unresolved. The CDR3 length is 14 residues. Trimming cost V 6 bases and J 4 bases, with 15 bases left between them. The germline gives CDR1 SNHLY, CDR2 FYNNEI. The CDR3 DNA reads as TGTGCCAGCAGGGTGGGAGACACGGCCACTGAAGCTTTCTTT. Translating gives CASRVGDTATEAFF.

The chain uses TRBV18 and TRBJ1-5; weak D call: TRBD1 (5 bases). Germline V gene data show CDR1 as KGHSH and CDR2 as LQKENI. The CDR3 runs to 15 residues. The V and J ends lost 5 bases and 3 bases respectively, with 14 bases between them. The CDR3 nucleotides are TGTGCCAGCTCAACGGGACCGTCACCCAATCAGCCCCAGCATTTT. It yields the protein CASSTGPSPNQPQHF.

In DNA form, the CDR3 reads TGTGCCAGCAGTGTTAGCGGGAACACAGATACGCAGTATTTT. It is translated as CASSVSGNTDTQYF. The V and J genes are TRBV25-1 and TRBJ2-3; 8 nucleotides match TRBD2. CDR3 length: 14 residues. Germline CDR1 and CDR2: MGHDK and SYGVNS. Germline trimming cut 4 bases from V and 2 bases from J; bases unmatched to any gene: 2.

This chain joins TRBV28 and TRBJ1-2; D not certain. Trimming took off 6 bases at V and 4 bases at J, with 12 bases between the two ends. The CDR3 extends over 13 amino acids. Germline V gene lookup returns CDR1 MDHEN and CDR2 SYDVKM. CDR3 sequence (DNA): TGTGCCAGCAGGCCCCCCCCCACCTATGGCTACACCTTC. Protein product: CASRPPPTYGYTF.

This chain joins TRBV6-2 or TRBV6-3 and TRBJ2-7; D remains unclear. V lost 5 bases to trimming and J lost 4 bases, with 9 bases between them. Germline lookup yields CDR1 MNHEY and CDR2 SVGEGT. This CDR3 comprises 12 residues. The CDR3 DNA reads TGTGCCAGCAGTACCAAATTTTACGAGCAGTACTTC. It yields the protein CASSTKFYEQYF.

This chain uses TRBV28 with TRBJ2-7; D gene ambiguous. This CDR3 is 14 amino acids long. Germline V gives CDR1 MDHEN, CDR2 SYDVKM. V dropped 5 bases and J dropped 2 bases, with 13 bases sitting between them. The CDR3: CASSDPGLPYEQYF. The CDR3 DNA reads TGTGCCAGCAGTGACCCCGGGTTACCCTACGAGCAGTACTTC. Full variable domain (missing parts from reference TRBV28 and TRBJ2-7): DVKVTQSSRYLVKRTGEKVFLECVQDMDHENMFWYRQDPGLGLRLIYFSYDVKMKEKGDIPEGYSVSREKKERFSLILESASTNQTSMYLCASSDPGLPYEQYFGPGTRLTVT.

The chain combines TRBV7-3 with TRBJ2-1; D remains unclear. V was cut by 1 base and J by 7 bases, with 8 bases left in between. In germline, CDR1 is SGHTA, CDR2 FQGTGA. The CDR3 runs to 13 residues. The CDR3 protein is CASSLRQFNEQFF. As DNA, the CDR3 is TGTGCCAGCAGCTTAAGGCAGTTTAATGAGCAGTTCTTC. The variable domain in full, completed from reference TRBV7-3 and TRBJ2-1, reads GAGVSQTPSNKVTEKGKYVELRCDPISGHTALYWYRQSLGQGPEFLIYFQGTGAADDSGLPNDRFFAVRPEGSVSTLKIQRTERGDSAVYLCASSLRQFNEQFFGPGTRLTVL.

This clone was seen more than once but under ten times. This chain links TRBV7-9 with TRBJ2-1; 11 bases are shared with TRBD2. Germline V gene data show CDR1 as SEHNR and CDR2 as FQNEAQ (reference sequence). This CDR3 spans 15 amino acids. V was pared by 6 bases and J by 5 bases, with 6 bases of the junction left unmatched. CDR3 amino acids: CASRDGTSGNNEQFF. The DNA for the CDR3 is TGTGCCAGCAGGGACGGGACTAGCGGTAACAATGAGCAGTTCTTC.

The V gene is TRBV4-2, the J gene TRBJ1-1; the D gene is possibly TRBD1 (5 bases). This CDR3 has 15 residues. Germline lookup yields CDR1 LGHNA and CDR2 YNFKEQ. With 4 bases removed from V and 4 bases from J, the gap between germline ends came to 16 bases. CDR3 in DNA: TGTGCCAGCAGCCCGGACTACCTAAGGGGCACTGAAGCTTTCTTT. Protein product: CASSPDYLRGTEAFF.

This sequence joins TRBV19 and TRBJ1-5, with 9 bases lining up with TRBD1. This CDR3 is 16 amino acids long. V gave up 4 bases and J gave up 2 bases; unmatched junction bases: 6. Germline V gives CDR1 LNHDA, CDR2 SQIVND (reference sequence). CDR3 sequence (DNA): TGTGCCAGTAGTAGACAAGACAGGGGGGGCAATCAGCCCCAGCATTTT. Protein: CASSRQDRGGNQPQHF.

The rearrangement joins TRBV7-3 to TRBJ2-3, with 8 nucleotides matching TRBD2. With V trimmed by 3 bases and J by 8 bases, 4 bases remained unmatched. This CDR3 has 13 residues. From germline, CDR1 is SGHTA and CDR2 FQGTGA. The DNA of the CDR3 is TGTGCCAGCAGCTTTGCTGCGGGGGGTACGCAGTATTTT. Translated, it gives CASSFAAGGTQYF.

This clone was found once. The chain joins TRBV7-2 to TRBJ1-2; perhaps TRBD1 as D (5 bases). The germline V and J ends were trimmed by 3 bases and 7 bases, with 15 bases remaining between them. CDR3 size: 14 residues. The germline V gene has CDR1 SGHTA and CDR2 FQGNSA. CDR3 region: CASSFGLRGFGYTF. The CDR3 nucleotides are TGTGCCAGCAGCTTTGGGTTGAGGGGATTTGGCTACACCTTC.

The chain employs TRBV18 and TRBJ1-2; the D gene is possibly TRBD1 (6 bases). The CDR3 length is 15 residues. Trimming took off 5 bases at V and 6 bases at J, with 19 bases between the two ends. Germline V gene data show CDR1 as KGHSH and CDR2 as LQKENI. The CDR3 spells CASSSQLTGHDGYTF. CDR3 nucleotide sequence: TGTGCCAGCTCATCCCAACTAACAGGGCACGATGGCTACACCTTC.

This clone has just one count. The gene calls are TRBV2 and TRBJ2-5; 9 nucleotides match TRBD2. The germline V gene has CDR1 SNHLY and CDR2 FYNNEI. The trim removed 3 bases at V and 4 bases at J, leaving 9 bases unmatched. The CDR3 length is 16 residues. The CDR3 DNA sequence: TGTGCCAGCAGTGATGTTACAGCGGGGGGAGGAGAGACCCAGTACTTC. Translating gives CASSDVTAGGGETQYF.

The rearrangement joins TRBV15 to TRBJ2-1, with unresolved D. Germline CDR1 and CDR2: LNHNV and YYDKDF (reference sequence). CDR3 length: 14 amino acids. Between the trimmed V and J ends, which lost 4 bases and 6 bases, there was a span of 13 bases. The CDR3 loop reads CATSKTQDSNEQFF. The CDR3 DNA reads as TGTGCCACCAGCAAAACTCAAGATTCCAATGAGCAGTTCTTC.

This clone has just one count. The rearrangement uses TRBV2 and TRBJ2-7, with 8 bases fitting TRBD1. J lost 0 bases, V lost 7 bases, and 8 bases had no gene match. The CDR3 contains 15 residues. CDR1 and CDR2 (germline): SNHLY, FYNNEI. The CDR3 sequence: CASTIDRGGSYEQYF. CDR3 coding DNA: TGTGCCAGCACGATTGACAGGGGAGGCTCCTACGAGCAGTACTTC.

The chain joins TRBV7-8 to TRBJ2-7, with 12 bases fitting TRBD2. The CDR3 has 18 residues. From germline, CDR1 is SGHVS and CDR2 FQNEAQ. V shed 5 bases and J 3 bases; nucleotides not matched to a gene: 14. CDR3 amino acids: CASSPRLAGDVVLYEQYV. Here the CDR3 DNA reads TGTGCCAGCAGCCCCCGACTAGCGGGGGACGTAGTTCTCTACGAGCAGTACGTC.

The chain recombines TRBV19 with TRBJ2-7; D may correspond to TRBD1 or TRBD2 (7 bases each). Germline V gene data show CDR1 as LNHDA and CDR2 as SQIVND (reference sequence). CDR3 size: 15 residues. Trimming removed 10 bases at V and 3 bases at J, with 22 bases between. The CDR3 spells CAITGGRGQFYEQYF. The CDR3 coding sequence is TGTGCCATTACCGGGGGGAGGGGGCAGTTCTACGAGCAGTACTTC.

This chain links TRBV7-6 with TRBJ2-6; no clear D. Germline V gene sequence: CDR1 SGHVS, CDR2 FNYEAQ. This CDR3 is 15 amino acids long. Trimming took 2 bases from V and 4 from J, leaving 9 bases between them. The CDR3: CASSLNFAGANVLTF. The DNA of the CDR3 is TGTGCCAGCAGCTTAAATTTCGCAGGGGCCAACGTCCTGACTTTC.

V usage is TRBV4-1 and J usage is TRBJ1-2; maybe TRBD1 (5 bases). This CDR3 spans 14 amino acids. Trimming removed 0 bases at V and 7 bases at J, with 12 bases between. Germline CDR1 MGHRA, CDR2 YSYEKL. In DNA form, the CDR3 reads TGCGCCAGCAGCCAAGATACGGGGGTTTCTGGCTACACCTTC. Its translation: CASSQDTGVSGYTF.

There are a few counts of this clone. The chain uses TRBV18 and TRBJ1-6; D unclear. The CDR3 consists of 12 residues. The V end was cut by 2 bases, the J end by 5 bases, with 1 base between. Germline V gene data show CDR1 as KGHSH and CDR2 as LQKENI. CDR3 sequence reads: CASSPDNSPLHF. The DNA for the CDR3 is TGTGCCAGCTCACCAGATAATTCACCCCTCCACTTT. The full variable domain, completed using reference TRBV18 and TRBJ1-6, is NAGVMQNPRHLVRRRGQEARLRCSPMKGHSHVYWYRQLPEEGLKFMVYLQKENIIDESGMPKERFSAEFPKEGPSILRIQQVVRGDSAAYFCASSPDNSPLHFGNGTRLTVT.

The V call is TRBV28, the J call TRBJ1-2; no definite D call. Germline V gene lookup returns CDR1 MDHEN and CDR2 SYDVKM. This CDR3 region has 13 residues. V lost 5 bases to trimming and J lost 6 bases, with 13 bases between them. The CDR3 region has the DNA TGTGCCAGCAGTCCTCCCCATTCGAATGGCTACACCTTC. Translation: CASSPPHSNGYTF.

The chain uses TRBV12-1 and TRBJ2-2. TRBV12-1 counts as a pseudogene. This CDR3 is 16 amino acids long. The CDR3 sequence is CASGLQGGTNTGELFF. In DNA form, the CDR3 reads TGTGCCAGCGGACTACAAGGGGGGACGAACACCGGGGAGCTGTTTTTT.

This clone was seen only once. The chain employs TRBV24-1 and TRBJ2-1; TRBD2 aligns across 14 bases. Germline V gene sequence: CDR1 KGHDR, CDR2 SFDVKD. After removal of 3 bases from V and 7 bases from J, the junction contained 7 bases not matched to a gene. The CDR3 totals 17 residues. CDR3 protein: CATSDPPGLAGANEQFF. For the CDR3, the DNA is TGTGCCACCAGTGATCCGCCGGGACTAGCGGGAGCAAATGAGCAGTTCTTC.

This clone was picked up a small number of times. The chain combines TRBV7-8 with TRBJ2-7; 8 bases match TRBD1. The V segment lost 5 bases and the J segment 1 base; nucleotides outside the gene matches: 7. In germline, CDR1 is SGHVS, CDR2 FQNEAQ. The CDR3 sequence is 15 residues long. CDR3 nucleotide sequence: TGTGCCAGCAGCGTTGACAGGGGAAGATCCTACGAGCAGTACTTC. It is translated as CASSVDRGRSYEQYF.

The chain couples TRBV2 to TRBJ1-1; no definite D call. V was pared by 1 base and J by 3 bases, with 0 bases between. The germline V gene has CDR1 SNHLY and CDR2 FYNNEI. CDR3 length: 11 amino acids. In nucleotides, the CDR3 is TGTGCCAGCAGTGAAGACACTGAAGCTTTCTTT. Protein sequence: CASSEDTEAFF.

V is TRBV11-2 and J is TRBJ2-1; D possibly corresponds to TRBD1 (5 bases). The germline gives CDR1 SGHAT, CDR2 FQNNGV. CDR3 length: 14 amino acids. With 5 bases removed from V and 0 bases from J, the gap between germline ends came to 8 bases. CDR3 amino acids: CASSGRVSYNEQFF. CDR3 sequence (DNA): TGTGCCAGCAGCGGCAGGGTCTCCTACAATGAGCAGTTCTTC.

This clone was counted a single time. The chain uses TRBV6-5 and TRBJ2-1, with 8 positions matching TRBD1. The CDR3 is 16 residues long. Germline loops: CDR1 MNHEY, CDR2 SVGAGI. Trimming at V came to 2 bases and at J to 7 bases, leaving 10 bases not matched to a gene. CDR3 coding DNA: TGTGCCAGCAGTTACGGACAGGGTGTGGGGCAAAATGAGCAGTTCTTC. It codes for CASSYGQGVGQNEQFF.

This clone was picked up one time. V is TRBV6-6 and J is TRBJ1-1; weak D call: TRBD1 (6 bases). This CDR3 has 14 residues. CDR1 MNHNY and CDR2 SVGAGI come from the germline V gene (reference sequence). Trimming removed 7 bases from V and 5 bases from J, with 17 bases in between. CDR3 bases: TGTGCCAGCACGGACAGCGGATCATGGACTGAAGCTTTCTTT. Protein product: CASTDSGSWTEAFF.

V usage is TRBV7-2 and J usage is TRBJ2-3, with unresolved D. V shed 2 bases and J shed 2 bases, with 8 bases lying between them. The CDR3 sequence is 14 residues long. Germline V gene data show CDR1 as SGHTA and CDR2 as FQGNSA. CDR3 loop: CASSLTGNTDTQYF. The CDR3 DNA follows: TGTGCCAGCAGCTTAACGGGTAACACAGATACGCAGTATTTT.